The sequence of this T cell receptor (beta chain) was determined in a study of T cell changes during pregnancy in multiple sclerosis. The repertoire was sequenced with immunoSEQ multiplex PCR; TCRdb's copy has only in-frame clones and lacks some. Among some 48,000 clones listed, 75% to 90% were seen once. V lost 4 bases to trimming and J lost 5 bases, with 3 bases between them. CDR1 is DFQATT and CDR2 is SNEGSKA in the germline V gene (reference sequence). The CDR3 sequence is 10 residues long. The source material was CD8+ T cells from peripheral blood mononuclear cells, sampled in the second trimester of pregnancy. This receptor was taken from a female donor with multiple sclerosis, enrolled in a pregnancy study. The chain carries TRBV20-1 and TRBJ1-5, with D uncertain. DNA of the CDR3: TGCAGTGCTACCGATCAGCCCCAGCATTTT. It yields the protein CSATDQPQHF.